These 2 T cell receptor beta chains came from one sample sequenced in a study of cytomegalovirus exposure and HLA in healthy donors. PCR was performed using 60 Vbeta and 13 Jbeta primers. Generated by immunoSEQ multiplex PCR, the TCRdb table keeps only in-frame clones and is missing some. This sample has around 140,000 clones, with approximately 80% found just once. Sequenced material: PBMCs. The receptors originated from a man aged 40-49 years in good health and CMV-seronegative.

The chain employs TRBV7-9 and TRBJ2-3; 7 bases match TRBD1. Unmatched junction bases numbered 6, after V lost 4 bases and J lost 2 bases. The germline CDR1 and CDR2 sequences are SEHNR and FQNEAQ (reference sequence). This CDR3 spans 15 amino acids. The chain's CDR3 is CASSSPEGATDTQYF. The CDR3 DNA reads as TGTGCCAGCAGCTCCCCCGAGGGGGCCACAGATACGCAGTATTTT. Full variable domain (remainder filled in from reference TRBV7-9 and TRBJ2-3): DTGVSQNPRHKITKRGQNVTFRCDPISEHNRLYWYRQTLGQGPEFLTYFQNEAQLEKSRLLSDRFSAERPKGSFSTLEIQRTEQGDSAMYLCASSSPEGATDTQYFGPGTRLTVL.

This chain links TRBV27 with TRBJ2-7; D not certain. V lost 3 bases and J 2 bases, leaving 11 bases between the germline ends. Germline values: CDR1 MNHEY, CDR2 SMNVEV (reference sequence). The CDR3 length is 14 residues. This CDR3 reads CASSFVASAYEQYF. In DNA, the CDR3 is TGTGCCAGCAGTTTTGTTGCCAGTGCCTACGAGCAGTACTTC.